The 30 T cell receptor beta chains given below trace back to one sample, sequenced in a study of T cells in Graves' hyperthyroidism and ophthalmopathy (dated by TCRdb to 2018 to 2020). Libraries were constructed by multiplex PCR. The instrument was an Illumina HiSeq 2000. The TCR beta CDR3 regions were amplified from RNA transcripts. The TCR CDR3 was subjected to a first round of RT-PCR using the HTBI primer set and the Qiagen OneStep RT-PCR kit. The public sequencing data were trimmed at Q25 with fastp and processed into clonotypes with MiXCR by TCRdb, which kept only in-frame beta chains. Under each unique CDR3 protein, matching rows form one entry showing the most common genes and DNA. The sample includes 300,000 to 450,000 distinct CDR3 sequences, with about 15% observed a single time. The ten most abundant clones make up around a third of the sample. Sequencing used blood. The receptors derive from a woman aged 30 to 39 with Graves' hyperthyroidism that later progressed to Graves' ophthalmopathy.

This clonotype was counted between two and nine times. The V gene is TRBV19, the J gene TRBJ2-1; no firm D call. V lost 5 bases to trimming and J lost 4 bases, with 12 bases between them. Germline lookup yields CDR1 LNHDA and CDR2 SQIVND (reference sequence). The CDR3 sequence is 14 residues long. The CDR3 region is CASSQGQIYNEQFF. As DNA, the CDR3 is TGTGCCAGTAGTCAAGGCCAGATTTACAATGAGCAGTTCTTC.

V and J are TRBV27 and TRBJ2-1, with D perhaps TRBD2 (10 bases). This CDR3 has 17 amino acids. Per germline, CDR1 MNHEY and CDR2 SMNVEV (reference sequence). V dropped 5 bases and J dropped 5 bases, with 22 bases sitting between them. CDR3: CASSRTGVTSGDNEQFF. The CDR3 DNA follows: TGTGCCAGCAGTCGGACAGGGGTAACTAGCGGGGACAATGAGCAGTTCTTC.

This clonotype has a count of ten or more. CDR3 amino acids: CASISSMNTEAFF. The CDR3 bases are TGTGCCAGCATTTCCAGCATGAACACTGAAGCTTTCTTT. The chain recombines TRBV27 with TRBJ1-1; no clear D gene. V was clipped by 7 bases and J by 0 bases, with 9 bases between them. CDR3 length: 13 amino acids. Germline CDR1 MNHEY, CDR2 SMNVEV (reference sequence).

The sample holds many counts of this clonotype. The V gene is TRBV4-1, the J gene TRBJ2-6; D unresolved. Germline lookup yields CDR1 MGHRA and CDR2 YSYEKL. The CDR3 consists of 17 residues. V was trimmed by 5 bases and J by 3 bases, leaving 17 bases between them. The CDR3: CASSFSFRWDGANVLTF. In nucleotides, the CDR3 is TGCGCCAGCAGCTTTTCCTTTCGTTGGGATGGGGCCAACGTCCTGACTTTC.

The chain employs TRBV4-2 and TRBJ2-7; D gene ambiguous. The germline V gene encodes CDR1 LGHNA and CDR2 YNFKEQ. The ends were cut back, 0 bases at V and 5 bases at J, with 5 bases in the middle. The CDR3 is made up of 12 amino acids. DNA for the CDR3: TGTGCCAGCAGCCAAGAAGGGCACGAGCAGTACTTC. Residues: CASSQEGHEQYF.

The chain uses TRBV7-2 and TRBJ2-7, with 13 bases lining up with TRBD2. Germline CDR1 reads SGHTA; CDR2 reads FQGNSA. The trim removed 6 bases at V and 3 bases at J, leaving 11 bases unmatched. This CDR3 is 17 amino acids long. The CDR3 sequence is CASSRVTSGRIGYEQYF. The CDR3, as DNA: TGTGCCAGCAGTCGAGTGACTAGCGGGAGGATTGGCTACGAGCAGTACTTC.

The V gene is TRBV5-1, the J gene TRBJ1-1, with D unclear. V was pared by 3 bases and J by 5 bases, with 11 bases between. This CDR3 has 13 amino acids. Germline V lookup: CDR1 SGHRS, CDR2 YFSETQ. DNA of the CDR3: TGCGCCAGCAGCTCGTTTATGACGACTGAAGCTTTCTTT. This sequence encodes CASSSFMTTEAFF.

This clonotype has a count of ten or more. CDR3 sequence reads: CASSIYEAGRIYNEQFF. DNA of the CDR3: TGTGCCAGTAGTATTTACGAGGCGGGCAGGATATACAATGAGCAGTTCTTC. The chain uses TRBV19 and TRBJ2-1; possible D gene TRBD2, 5 bases. Germline loops: CDR1 LNHDA, CDR2 SQIVND (reference sequence). The CDR3 length is 17 residues. V lost 3 bases and J lost 4, with 19 bases in between.

This clonotype was observed at least ten times. The V and J genes are TRBV30 and TRBJ2-3; D gene uncertain. Germline V CDR1 and CDR2: GTSNPN, SVGIG (reference sequence). The length of the CDR3 is 12 residues. The germline V and J ends were trimmed by 2 bases and 1 base, with 4 bases remaining between them. The CDR3 region has the DNA TGTGCCTGGAGTCCCGGCACAGATACGCAGTATTTT. This gives the protein CAWSPGTDTQYF.

This clonotype was seen at least ten times. This chain connects TRBV7-2 to TRBJ2-7; D might be TRBD2 (5 bases). Trimming cost V 1 base and J 3 bases, with 13 bases left between them. This CDR3 has 15 amino acids. Germline CDR1 is SGHTA and CDR2 is FQGNSA. This CDR3 reads CASSLEERSYYEQYF. In DNA, the CDR3 is TGTGCCAGCAGCTTAGAGGAGCGGAGCTACTACGAGCAGTACTTC.

At least ten counts were recorded for this clonotype. This chain connects TRBV30 to TRBJ2-3, with D possibly matching TRBD2 (6 bases). This CDR3 region has 17 residues. V was pared by 6 bases and J by 0 bases, with 22 bases between. Germline-derived CDR1 and CDR2 are GTSNPN and SVGIG (reference sequence). CDR3 region: CACNRGASGYSTDTQYF. CDR3 DNA: TGTGCCTGCAATAGAGGGGCCAGCGGGTACAGCACAGATACGCAGTATTTT. The whole variable domain, filled in from reference TRBV30 and TRBJ2-3, reads SQTIHQWPATLVQPVGSPLSLECTVEGTSNPNLYWYRQAAGRGLQLLFYSVGIGQISSEVPQNLSASRPQDRQFILSSKKLLLSDSGFYLCACNRGASGYSTDTQYFGPGTRLTVL.

Ten or more counts support this clonotype. This chain connects TRBV18 to TRBJ1-1, with D possibly matching TRBD1 (5 bases). The CDR3 length is 14 residues. V shed 3 bases and J shed 3 bases, with 11 bases lying between them. Germline V CDR1 and CDR2: KGHSH, LQKENI. As DNA, the CDR3 is TGTGCCAGCTCACCGCGGGGCGAGGACACTGAAGCTTTCTTT. Amino acid sequence: CASSPRGEDTEAFF.

This clonotype was picked up many times. This chain uses TRBV7-8 with TRBJ2-1; D is perhaps TRBD1 (6 bases). CDR1 is SGHVS, CDR2 FQNEAQ, per germline. This CDR3 contains 17 residues. Trimming stripped 4 bases from V and 1 base from J, with 17 bases between. The CDR3: CASSSSTGLGSYNEQFF. The CDR3 DNA reads as TGTGCCAGCAGCTCCAGTACAGGGTTAGGGTCCTACAATGAGCAGTTCTTC.

Note on this clonotype: One end of the junction is discordant with germline, which a read error may explain. The V and J genes are TRBV5-1 and TRBJ2-7; possible D gene TRBD1, 5 bases. The CDR3 loop spans 15 amino acids. Looked up from germline, CDR1 is SGHRS and CDR2 is YFSETQ. CDR3 bases: TGTGCCAGCAGCTTAGACTCGCCAGGGTCCCACGAGCAGTACTTC. This translates into CASSLDSPGSHEQYF.

This clonotype was recorded many times. The chain couples TRBV24-1 to TRBJ1-5, with a weak D call TRBD1 (5 bases). The CDR3 has 13 amino acids. Looked up from germline, CDR1 is KGHDR and CDR2 is SFDVKD. V gave up 4 bases and J gave up 7 bases, with 10 bases separating them. The CDR3 nucleotides are TGTGCCACCAGTGACCCTGACAGACAGCCCCAGCATTTT. Its protein product is CATSDPDRQPQHF.

V and J are TRBV11-2 and TRBJ2-2, with 10 bases lining up with TRBD2. The CDR3 loop spans 15 amino acids. The junction had 8 bases not matched to a gene; V was cut back by 6 bases and J by 7 bases. Per the germline V gene, CDR1 is SGHAT and CDR2 is FQNNGV. The CDR3 reads CASSESSGSDGELFF. In nucleotides, the CDR3 is TGTGCCAGCAGTGAATCTAGCGGGAGCGACGGGGAGCTGTTTTTT.

Here the CDR3 DNA reads TGTGCCAGCTCACCCCTTCCGACTAGCGGGGGATACGAGCAGTACTTC. Translating gives CASSPLPTSGGYEQYF. The chain is built from TRBV18 and TRBJ2-7, with TRBD2 identical over 12 bases. The CDR3 loop spans 16 amino acids. V trimming: 3 bases; J trimming: 4 bases; junction bases outside the gene matches: 7. The germline V gene encodes CDR1 KGHSH and CDR2 LQKENI.

This clonotype was seen many times. The chain joins TRBV14 to TRBJ2-5, with 9 bases that match TRBD1. The V and J ends lost 3 bases and 4 bases, in that order; junction bases with no gene match: 9. CDR1 is SGHDN, CDR2 FVKESK, per germline. This CDR3 has 16 amino acids. The CDR3 DNA follows: TGTGCCAGCAGCCAGGAACAGGGGGCAACCGGAGAGACCCAGTACTTC. It codes for CASSQEQGATGETQYF.

This clonotype has at least ten counts. The J gene is TRBJ1-1, the V gene TRBV28; possible D gene TRBD1, 6 bases. Germline V gene sequence: CDR1 MDHEN, CDR2 SYDVKM. This CDR3 is built from 14 residues. V was pared by 7 bases and J by 2 bases, with 14 bases between. CDR3 bases: TGTGCCAGCATCCCTGGGACAATCAACACTGAAGCTTTCTTT. Translating it yields CASIPGTINTEAFF.

This clonotype was picked up many times. The chain combines TRBV6-2 or TRBV6-3 with TRBJ2-7; 8 bases are a match to TRBD1. The CDR3 totals 14 residues. V was pared by 7 bases and J by 0 bases, with 5 bases of the junction left unmatched. CDR1 and CDR2 (germline): MNHEY, SVGEGT. CDR3 DNA sequence: TGTGCCAGCACCAGGACAGGGTCCTCCTACGAGCAGTACTTC. It is translated as CASTRTGSSYEQYF.

The chain joins TRBV5-1 to TRBJ2-7; tentatively, D is TRBD1 or TRBD2 (5 bases each). CDR3 length: 17 residues. CDR1 and CDR2 (germline): SGHRS, YFSETQ. V lost 5 bases and J 0 bases, leaving 21 bases between the germline ends. The CDR3 DNA sequence: TGCGCCAGCAGTCTGAGTGGGGACGGTCCCTACTCCTACGAGCAGTACTTC. It translates to CASSLSGDGPYSYEQYF.

The gene calls are TRBV7-2 and TRBJ2-1, with D unresolved. This CDR3 spans 13 amino acids. The V gene's germline CDR1 is SGHTA and CDR2 FQGNSA. V lost 0 bases, J lost 8 bases, and 8 bases lay in between. The CDR3 coding sequence is TGTGCCAGCAGCTTAGCCAACCCCTATGAGCAGTTCTTC. As protein: CASSLANPYEQFF.

The chain couples TRBV3-1 to TRBJ2-5; D call uncertain. Trimming removed 0 bases from V and 5 bases from J, with 7 bases in between. This CDR3 comprises 13 residues. Germline CDR1 LGHDT, CDR2 YNNKEL (reference sequence). The CDR3 nucleotides are TGTGCCAGCAGCCAAGATGGGGTGGAGACCCAGTACTTC. Translated: CASSQDGVETQYF.

At least ten counts were recorded for this clonotype. The CDR3 coding sequence is TGTGCCAGCAGTATCCTGTGGACAGGGGTAGTGAACACTGAAGCTTTCTTT. Protein product: CASSILWTGVVNTEAFF. The chain carries TRBV28 and TRBJ1-1, with TRBD1 matching 9 bases. The germline CDR1 and CDR2 sequences are MDHEN and SYDVKM. The V and J ends lost 5 bases and 0 bases, in that order; junction bases with no gene match: 10. CDR3 size: 17 residues.

The rearrangement joins TRBV2 to TRBJ1-1, with 9 bases matching TRBD1. The CDR3 consists of 13 residues. The germline gives CDR1 SNHLY, CDR2 FYNNEI. The ends lost 5 bases at V and 6 bases at J; junction bases unmatched: 4. CDR3 residues: CASSLDRGSEAFF. DNA of the CDR3: TGTGCCAGCAGTCTGGACAGGGGTTCTGAAGCTTTCTTT.

This clonotype was detected a few times. The chain has TRBV7-9 and TRBJ1-4; D unresolved. Deletions cut 1 base from V and 7 bases from J, with 7 bases between. This CDR3 region has 13 residues. Germline CDR1 reads SEHNR; CDR2 reads FQNEAQ (reference sequence). CDR3 sequence (DNA): TGTGCCAGCAGCTTAGACAGCTTTGAAAAACTGTTTTTT. Its protein product is CASSLDSFEKLFF.

The rearrangement joins TRBV18 to TRBJ2-7; tentatively, D is TRBD1 (5 bases). This CDR3 comprises 15 residues. CDR1 and CDR2 (germline): KGHSH, LQKENI. Trimming took 2 bases from V and 1 from J, leaving 12 bases between them. CDR3 nucleotide sequence: TGTGCCAGCTCACCAGCCGTGACAGCGTCCTACGAGCAGTACTTC. Its translation is CASSPAVTASYEQYF.

The chain combines TRBV28 with TRBJ2-3, with a possible D match to TRBD2 (5 bases). V lost 1 base and J lost 3, with 17 bases in between. The CDR3 extends over 17 amino acids. Germline V gene sequence: CDR1 MDHEN, CDR2 SYDVKM. This chain's CDR3 is CASSLSVGDSGTDTQYF. The CDR3 DNA reads as TGTGCCAGCAGTTTATCGGTGGGAGATTCTGGGACAGATACGCAGTATTTT.

This clonotype was seen ten or more times. DNA for the CDR3: TGTGCCAGCCGGAGGGGACTGAACACTGAAGCTTTCTTT. Translating gives CASRRGLNTEAFF. The chain carries TRBV28 and TRBJ1-1; TRBD1 might be the D (5 bases). Germline-derived CDR1 and CDR2 are MDHEN and SYDVKM. V lost 8 bases and J 0 bases, leaving 10 bases between the germline ends. The CDR3 loop spans 13 amino acids.

The chain links TRBV19 to TRBJ1-1, with D uncertain. V was pared by 7 bases and J by 5 bases, with 11 bases between. The CDR3 sequence is 12 residues long. Germline loops: CDR1 LNHDA, CDR2 SQIVND (reference sequence). The CDR3 nucleotides read TGTGCCAGTAAACGGGGATTGACTGAAGCTTTCTTT. Translating gives CASKRGLTEAFF.